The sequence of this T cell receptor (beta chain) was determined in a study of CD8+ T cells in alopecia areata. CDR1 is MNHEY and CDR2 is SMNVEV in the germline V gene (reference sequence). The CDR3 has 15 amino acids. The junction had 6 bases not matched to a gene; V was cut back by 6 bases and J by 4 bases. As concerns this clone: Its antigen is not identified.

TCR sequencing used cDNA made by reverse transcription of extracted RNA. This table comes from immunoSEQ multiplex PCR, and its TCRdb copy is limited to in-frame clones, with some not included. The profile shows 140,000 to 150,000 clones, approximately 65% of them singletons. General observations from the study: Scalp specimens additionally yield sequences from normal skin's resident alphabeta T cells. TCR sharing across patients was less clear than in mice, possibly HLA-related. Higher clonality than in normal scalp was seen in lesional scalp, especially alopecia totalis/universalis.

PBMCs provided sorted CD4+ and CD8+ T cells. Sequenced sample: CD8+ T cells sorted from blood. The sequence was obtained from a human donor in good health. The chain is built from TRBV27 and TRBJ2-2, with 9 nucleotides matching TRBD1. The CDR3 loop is CASRGTGIPTGELFF. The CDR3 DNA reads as TGTGCCAGCAGAGGGACAGGGATCCCCACCGGGGAGCTGTTTTTT.